This entry features one TCR beta chain sequence. The sample carries other DNA sequences with the same CDR3. This sample is drawn from a study of blood T cell repertoires in COVID-19. Study processing details: The authors estimated nucleated cell counts from reference gene primer amplification. Assay used: immunoSEQ multiplex PCR; TCRdb lists only in-frame clones, some missing. V, J and clone size are taken as reported in that table, and D and trimming were inferred from the DNA itself. The table includes 290,000 or so clones, 87% detected once. Material for sequencing was peripheral blood. The clonotype originates from a man between 18 and 35 years old with active or convalescent COVID-19.

The CDR3 nucleotides read TGTGCCAGTAGTATAGGTGGGAGCAGCACAGATACGCAGTATTTT. This translates into CASSIGGSSTDTQYF. The chain recombines TRBV19 with TRBJ2-3, with TRBD2 as a possible D gene (5 bases). The CDR3 consists of 15 residues. Germline CDR1 LNHDA, CDR2 SQIVND (reference sequence). The V gene lost 1 base and the J gene lost 0 bases, with 8 bases spanning the gap.